The rows below give T cell receptor beta chains drawn from one sample of a study of T cells after yellow fever vaccination. A single record per CDR3 protein comes from TCRdb applying MiXCR to the 5' RACE reads. Of some 500,000 distinct CDR3 sequences listed, 13% are singletons. Here the sequenced sample was PBMCs, taken on the day of the yellow fever booster vaccination. These receptors were collected from a young man who received the YFV17D yellow fever vaccine. CDR3s include the opening cysteine and the closing phenylalanine or tryptophan. Fields, in order: J gene, D gene, V gene, CDR3 length, clone size, CDR3 protein, CDR3 DNA. A D gene is named only where the DNA matches it firmly. Some rows have no size entry. The others give once, few or many, or a class for an expanded clone.

>TRBJ2-3|TRBD2|TRBV18|14|few
CASSPTPGGDTQYF
TGTGCCAGCTCACCCACTCCGGGGGGAGATACGCAGTATTTT
>TRBJ2-6|-|TRBV20-1|17|-
CSARPHSKSYGANVLTF
TGCAGTGCTAGACCTCACAGTAAATCCTATGGGGCCAACGTCCTGACTTTC
>TRBJ2-1|-|TRBV29-1|11|-
CSVPSPNEQFF
TGCAGCGTCCCTTCCCCCAATGAGCAGTTCTTC
>TRBJ1-1|-|TRBV19|14|-
CASSPYAQDTEAFF
TGTGCCAGTAGTCCATACGCACAGGACACTGAAGCTTTCTTT
>TRBJ2-1|-|TRBV23-1|18|few
CASSHPRRFKGLNNEQFF
TGCGCCAGCAGTCATCCCCGTCGATTTAAGGGGCTTAACAATGAGCAGTTCTTC
>TRBJ1-6|TRBD1|TRBV20-1|13|many
CSAGTGGNSPLHF
TGCAGTGCCGGGACAGGGGGTAATTCACCCCTCCACTTT
>TRBJ1-1|-|TRBV6-5|12|-
CASREQGTEAFF
TGTGCCAGCAGGGAACAGGGCACTGAAGCTTTCTTT
>TRBJ2-1|-|TRBV6-6|12|once
CASSIGLHEQFF
TGTGCCAGCAGTATAGGGTTGCATGAGCAGTTCTTC
>TRBJ2-5|TRBD2|TRBV5-1|20|few
CASSWAGTSGRTRDQETQYF
TGCGCCAGCAGCTGGGCCGGGACTAGCGGGAGAACCCGTGACCAAGAGACCCAGTACTTC
>TRBJ2-1|-|TRBV20-1|11|few
CSAQVVHEQFF
TGCAGTGCTCAAGTGGTGCATGAGCAGTTCTTC
>TRBJ2-7|-|TRBV7-6|14|few
CASSLDQGFNEQYF
TGTGCCAGCAGCTTAGATCAGGGGTTTAACGAGCAGTACTTC
>TRBJ2-3|-|TRBV20-1|14|-
CSATSGGGADTQYF
TGCAGTGCCACTAGCGGAGGGGGCGCAGATACGCAGTATTTT
>TRBJ1-5|-|TRBV7-2|14|few
CASSLATGNKPQHF
TGTGCCAGCAGCTTAGCAACGGGGAATAAGCCCCAGCATTTT
>TRBJ2-6|TRBD1|TRBV5-1|15|many
CASSQDRAGANVLTF
TGCGCCAGCAGCCAAGACAGGGCTGGGGCCAACGTCCTGACTTTC
>TRBJ2-7|TRBD1|TRBV20-1|15|-
CSARDSGQGKHEQYF
TGCAGTGCTAGAGATTCAGGACAGGGAAAGCACGAGCAGTACTTC
>TRBJ1-5|-|TRBV7-9|14|-
CASSLEGVYQPQHF
TGTGCCAGCAGCCTAGAGGGCGTCTATCAGCCCCAGCATTTT
>TRBJ1-4|TRBD1|TRBV5-1|15|few
CASSLGTGWREKLFF
TGCGCCAGCAGCTTGGGGACAGGGTGGCGTGAAAAACTGTTTTTT